This TCR beta chain was identified during a study of early T cells in non-severe SARS-CoV-2 infection. The CDR3 spans 14 residues. The germline CDR1 and CDR2 sequences are MNHEY and SMNVEV (reference sequence). The J segment lost 2 bases and the V segment lost 3 bases, leaving 4 bases of the junction unmatched. This clonotype turned up a few times. Attachment of unique molecular identifiers was made to individual cDNA molecules. Using its own MiXCR run on the 5' RACE reads, TCRdb lists one record per CDR3 protein. The sample has approximately 99,000 distinct CDR3 sequences, 9.5% to 13% seen once. The rearrangement joins TRBV27 to TRBJ2-7; 7 nucleotides match TRBD1. This receptor was obtained from an adult who was a healthcare worker with PCR-confirmed SARS-CoV-2 infection or an uninfected control (not recorded which). The sample comprised whole blood. This CDR3 is CASSFAGTAYEQYF. In nucleotides, the CDR3 is TGTGCCAGCAGTTTTGCAGGGACAGCCTACGAGCAGTACTTC.